Presented here are 6 T cell receptor beta chains from one specimen sequenced in a study of identifying expanded T cells in peripheral blood. Clones were read by immunoSEQ multiplex PCR, and TCRdb kept only the in-frame ones, dropping some. The table has tens of thousands of clones, around 87% seen once. The sequenced sample consisted of blood. The receptors come from a person aged 18 to 75 in good health.

This chain uses TRBV30 with TRBJ2-7, with D possibly matching TRBD2 (6 bases). CDR1 GTSNPN and CDR2 SVGIG come from the germline V gene (reference sequence). Trimming took off 3 bases at V and 4 bases at J, with 16 bases between the two ends. CDR3 length: 14 residues. CDR3 DNA: TGTGCCTGGAGACACTCATTGGGGGGTTACGAGCAGTACTTC. The encoded protein is CAWRHSLGGYEQYF.

This clone was seen once. The chain uses TRBV4-3 and TRBJ2-7; 7 bases are a match to TRBD2. Germline values: CDR1 LGHNA, CDR2 YSLEER. V gave up 4 bases and J gave up 0 bases; unmatched junction bases: 9. This CDR3 has 16 amino acids. The CDR3 reads CASSRELAQSSYEQYF. In DNA, the CDR3 is TGCGCCAGCAGCCGGGAACTAGCGCAGAGCTCCTACGAGCAGTACTTC.

The chain combines TRBV2 with TRBJ1-1, with D hard to call. There are 11 residues in the CDR3. V lost 11 bases and J lost 1, with 8 bases in between. The V gene's germline CDR1 is SNHLY and CDR2 FYNNEI. The CDR3 loop reads CASTQNTEAFF. As DNA, the CDR3 is TGTGCCTCAACACAGAACACTGAAGCTTTCTTT.

The V call is TRBV5-1, the J call TRBJ1-2, with 11 bases matching TRBD1. The J segment lost 6 bases and the V segment lost 0 bases, leaving 7 bases of the junction unmatched. The CDR3 spans 16 residues. CDR1 is SGHRS and CDR2 is YFSETQ in the germline V gene. The CDR3 nucleotides are TGCGCCAGCAGCTTGGTGTTCCCGGGACAGGGGGATGGCTACACCTTC. Translating it yields CASSLVFPGQGDGYTF.

This clone was seen only once. The chain combines TRBV18 with TRBJ2-1; D possibly uses TRBD1 or TRBD2 (5 bases each). Looked up from germline, CDR1 is KGHSH and CDR2 is LQKENI. V was shortened by 5 bases and J by 9 bases, with 17 bases between the two germline ends. This CDR3 comprises 14 residues. CDR3 sequence (DNA): TGTGCCAGCTCAACTCTCGGGGCAGATTCTGAGCAGTTCTTC. As protein: CASSTLGADSEQFF.

The chain links TRBV5-4 to TRBJ2-5; 11 nucleotides line up with TRBD1. The CDR3 extends over 16 amino acids. Trimming took 3 bases from V and 5 from J; bases not matched to a gene: 9. Germline loops: CDR1 SGHNT, CDR2 YYREEE (reference sequence). The CDR3 loop reads CASSYSSDRGLETQYF. The CDR3 region has the DNA TGTGCCAGCAGCTATTCTTCGGACAGGGGGCTGGAGACCCAGTACTTC.